What follows are 22 T cell receptor beta chains derived from one specimen sequenced in a study of long-term antiretroviral therapy in people with HIV. Samples were assayed with immunoSEQ v3.0 at survey level. Sequenced by immunoSEQ multiplex PCR; TCRdb stores in-frame clones only, minus some. Seen here are some 30,000 clones, 70% to 90% observed once, and the top ten hold 3.5% to 5%. Material: unsorted PBMCs, obtained roughly 3.5 years after starting antiretroviral therapy. These receptors came from a man aged 18 to 30 with HIV.

This clone was recorded only once. V is TRBV7-6 and J is TRBJ1-5, with D perhaps TRBD1 (5 bases). Trimming took 4 bases from V and 6 from J, leaving 16 bases between them. Germline V gene data show CDR1 as SGHVS and CDR2 as FNYEAQ. The CDR3 is made up of 15 amino acids. CDR3 protein: CASSSDGQFAQPQHF. As DNA, the CDR3 is TGTGCCAGCAGCTCAGACGGACAATTCGCTCAGCCCCAGCATTTT.

The chain recombines TRBV4-1 with TRBJ2-1; 11 bases fit TRBD2. CDR3 length: 15 amino acids. Germline V CDR1 and CDR2: MGHRA, YSYEKL. After removal of 7 bases from V and 3 bases from J, the junction contained 5 bases not matched to a gene. CDR3 nucleotide sequence: TGCGCCAGCAATTCTCTAGCGGGGGGCTACAATGAGCAGTTCTTC. This codes for CASNSLAGGYNEQFF.

The chain joins TRBV5-1 to TRBJ2-5; the D call may be TRBD1 or TRBD2 (5 bases each). Per germline, CDR1 SGHRS and CDR2 YFSETQ. The CDR3 covers 14 residues. Trimming left V 1 base short and J 5 bases short, with 12 bases between. CDR3 in DNA: TGCGCCAGCAGCTTGACGTCGGGGCTGGAGACCCAGTACTTC. Its protein is CASSLTSGLETQYF.

The chain carries TRBV7-3 and TRBJ2-7; 7 bases match TRBD1. The CDR3 loop spans 13 amino acids. V dropped 2 bases and J dropped 3; count of bases not matched to a gene: 1. Germline loops: CDR1 SGHTA, CDR2 FQGTGA. CDR3: CASSLSGGYEQYF. The CDR3 DNA is TGTGCCAGCAGCTTATCAGGGGGCTACGAGCAGTACTTC.

The chain links TRBV19 to TRBJ1-5, with D possibly being TRBD1 (5 bases). The CDR3 loop spans 14 amino acids. V lost 7 bases and J lost 4, with 14 bases in between. Germline lookup yields CDR1 LNHDA and CDR2 SQIVND (reference sequence). The CDR3, as DNA: TGTGCCAGTAAGGGGACCGATGGAAATCAGCCCCAGCATTTT. Its protein is CASKGTDGNQPQHF.

This chain uses TRBV18 with TRBJ2-1; D possibly matches TRBD1 or TRBD2 (5 bases each). Trimming took off 6 bases at V and 6 bases at J, with 9 bases between the two ends. The germline gives CDR1 KGHSH, CDR2 LQKENI. CDR3 length: 12 amino acids. The CDR3: CASSPGANEQFF. CDR3 DNA: TGTGCCAGCTCTCCCGGGGCCAATGAGCAGTTCTTC.

The V gene is TRBV19, the J gene TRBJ2-7; 9 bases match TRBD2. This CDR3 has 15 residues. Germline values: CDR1 LNHDA, CDR2 SQIVND (reference sequence). V gave up 4 bases and J gave up 0 bases; unmatched junction bases: 4. CDR3 bases: TGTGCCAGTAGTACCGCTAGCGGGGCCTCCTACGAGCAGTACTTC. As protein: CASSTASGASYEQYF.

J is TRBJ1-2 and V is TRBV29-1, with D possibly TRBD1 on 5 matching bases. The V and J ends lost 5 bases and 0 bases respectively, with 10 bases between them. The CDR3 length is 13 residues. Per the germline V gene, CDR1 is SQVTM and CDR2 is ANQGSEA. DNA for the CDR3: TGCAGCGTTCGGGACCACACTAACTATGGCTACACCTTC. This encodes CSVRDHTNYGYTF.

The chain combines TRBV4-3 with TRBJ1-2, with D unclear. This CDR3 has 12 residues. The germline V gene has CDR1 LGHNA and CDR2 YSLEER. V was clipped by 1 base and J by 3 bases, with 3 bases between them. The CDR3 is CASSQGDYGYTF. In nucleotides, the CDR3 is TGCGCCAGCAGCCAAGGAGACTATGGCTACACCTTC.

The J gene is TRBJ2-5, the V gene TRBV11-2; a weak D match, TRBD2 (6 bases). The CDR3 extends over 13 amino acids. The V gene lost 7 bases and the J gene lost 2 bases, with 11 bases spanning the gap. Germline V gives CDR1 SGHAT, CDR2 FQNNGV. Here the CDR3 reads CASISGGQETQYF. The CDR3 nucleotides read TGTGCCAGCATCAGTGGGGGGCAAGAGACCCAGTACTTC.

The V gene is TRBV7-9, the J gene TRBJ1-1; 8 bases are a match to TRBD1. Unmatched junction bases numbered 5, after V lost 4 bases and J lost 4 bases. The CDR3 totals 14 residues. Germline CDR1 and CDR2: SEHNR and FQNEAQ (reference sequence). The CDR3 sequence: CASSSSRGRTEAFF. CDR3 bases: TGTGCCAGCAGCTCATCCAGGGGGCGCACTGAAGCTTTCTTT.

This clone was counted a few times. The chain is built from TRBV19 and TRBJ2-7, with D perhaps TRBD1 (5 bases). CDR1 and CDR2 from the germline V gene are LNHDA and SQIVND (reference sequence). The germline V and J ends were trimmed by 3 bases and 2 bases, with 11 bases remaining between them. This CDR3 spans 14 amino acids. CDR3 bases: TGTGCCAGTAGTATCGGGTCAGGGCCCTACGAGCAGTACTTC. This codes for CASSIGSGPYEQYF.

V is TRBV4-1 and J is TRBJ1-2; tentative D call: TRBD1 (6 bases). The length of the CDR3 is 14 residues. Germline loops: CDR1 MGHRA, CDR2 YSYEKL. V was clipped by 3 bases and J by 7 bases, with 15 bases between them. This CDR3 is CASSQPGTSGGYTF. CDR3 DNA: TGCGCCAGCAGCCAGCCCGGGACAAGTGGTGGCTACACCTTC.

The V and J genes are TRBV5-1 and TRBJ1-2; D is ambiguous. CDR3 size: 12 residues. Germline V lookup: CDR1 SGHRS, CDR2 YFSETQ. Trimming pared 4 bases from V and 6 bases from J, leaving 10 bases between. The CDR3 nucleotides are TGCGCCAGCAGCCCGGGATTGGATGGCTACACCTTC. Translated: CASSPGLDGYTF.

This chain links TRBV18 with TRBJ1-1, with 10 bases that match TRBD1. This CDR3 region has 14 residues. CDR1 KGHSH and CDR2 LQKENI come from the germline V gene. The trim removed 5 bases at V and 4 bases at J, leaving 4 bases unmatched. The CDR3 DNA sequence: TGTGCCAGCTCAAGGACAGGGGGTGTCACTGAAGCTTTCTTT. This translates into CASSRTGGVTEAFF.

This chain links TRBV6-6 with TRBJ1-2; D is uncertain. Per the germline V gene, CDR1 is MNHNY and CDR2 is SVGAGI (reference sequence). Trimming removed 8 bases at V and 3 bases at J, with 19 bases between. This CDR3 contains 15 residues. The CDR3 loop is CASLQPPNGDYGYTF. The CDR3 DNA reads TGTGCCAGCCTTCAGCCCCCTAATGGGGACTATGGCTACACCTTC.

This clone was seen a single time. The chain is built from TRBV9 and TRBJ2-3; 10 bases line up with TRBD2. The CDR3 has 15 residues. Per germline, CDR1 SGDLS and CDR2 YYNGEE. Unmatched junction bases numbered 5, after V lost 5 bases and J lost 2 bases. The CDR3 is CASSRLAGFTDTQYF. The DNA for the CDR3 is TGTGCCAGCAGTCGACTAGCGGGTTTCACAGATACGCAGTATTTT.

The genes are TRBV27 and TRBJ1-2, with TRBD1 identical over 7 bases. The V segment lost 5 bases and the J segment 8 bases; nucleotides outside the gene matches: 5. The germline V gene has CDR1 MNHEY and CDR2 SMNVEV (reference sequence). The CDR3 totals 12 residues. CDR3: CASSPDRAGYTF. For the CDR3, the DNA is TGTGCCAGCAGTCCCGACAGGGCCGGCTACACCTTC.

The V call is TRBV7-3, the J call TRBJ2-3; 10 bases are shared with TRBD2. CDR1 and CDR2 from the germline V gene are SGHTA and FQGTGA. The CDR3 has 17 amino acids. Germline trimming cut 0 bases from V and 5 bases from J; bases unmatched to any gene: 8. The CDR3: CASSLTDLAGEGDTQYF. The CDR3 nucleotides read TGTGCCAGCAGCTTAACAGATCTAGCGGGAGAGGGAGATACGCAGTATTTT.

The rearrangement uses TRBV6-6 and TRBJ2-7; 8 bases line up with TRBD1. Germline V gene lookup returns CDR1 MNHNY and CDR2 SVGAGI (reference sequence). J gave up 0 bases and V 5 bases, and 3 bases lay outside the gene matches. The CDR3 extends over 14 amino acids. This CDR3 is CASSRQGRSYEQYF. In DNA, the CDR3 is TGTGCCAGCAGTCGACAGGGGCGCTCCTACGAGCAGTACTTC.

The rearrangement uses TRBV5-1 and TRBJ2-3; a weak D match, TRBD2 (6 bases). The CDR3 consists of 16 residues. From germline, CDR1 is SGHRS and CDR2 YFSETQ. With 0 bases removed from V and 1 base from J, the gap between germline ends came to 12 bases. CDR3 region: CASSLAGLPRTDTQYF. DNA of the CDR3: TGCGCCAGCAGCTTGGCGGGACTCCCACGCACAGATACGCAGTATTTT.

This clone occurred a few times. The chain has TRBV9 and TRBJ2-7, with 9 bases identical to TRBD1. Per germline, CDR1 SGDLS and CDR2 YYNGEE. The V and J ends lost 4 bases and 3 bases, in that order; junction bases with no gene match: 8. This CDR3 has 15 residues. CDR3 sequence: CASSKGPGQGYEQYF. The DNA for the CDR3 is TGTGCCAGCAGCAAAGGTCCGGGACAGGGCTACGAGCAGTACTTC.